The clone carrying this T cell receptor (beta chain) was counted ten times or more. Antigen: not known. The data stem from a study of T cells in Graves' hyperthyroidism and ophthalmopathy. Study findings and constraints: Through a model of 13 V-J features, ophthalmopathy was separated from stable hyperthyroidism.

Germline V CDR1 and CDR2: LNHNV, YYDKDF (reference sequence). V was clipped by 3 bases and J by 0 bases; unmatched bases: 10. This CDR3 has 17 amino acids. Diagnosis rested on symptoms, serum thyroxine and TRAb, thyroid ultrasound, and orbital computed tomography. The PBMCs were taken from about 10 ml of fresh peripheral blood. Researchers took RNA transcripts and amplified the TCR beta CDR3 regions from them. HTBI primers were the set used in a first-round RT-PCR of the TCR CDR3. MiXCR, run by TCRdb on the multiplex PCR reads, gives a single entry per CDR3 protein. Among hundreds of thousands of distinct CDR3 sequences, roughly 15% were seen once, and the ten largest hold 4.3%.

This receptor was obtained from a woman aged 40 to 49 with Graves' ophthalmopathy. The specimen was blood. This chain links TRBV15 with TRBJ2-7; TRBD2 matches at 8 bases. Written as DNA, the CDR3 is TGTGCCACCAGCAGTACCCTGACCGGGACTAGCTCCTACGAGCAGTACTTC. This codes for CATSSTLTGTSSYEQYF.